The 30 T cell receptor beta chains listed next were all sequenced from one sample in a study of blood T cells in healthy people across ages. Through a sample-barcoded 5' primer and a J-beta primer mix, a second PCR was run for roughly 6 to 12 cycles. TCRdb passed the 5' RACE reads through MiXCR, listing each CDR3 protein once. Found here are 700,000 to 950,000 distinct CDR3 sequences, around 46% of them singletons; the top ten hold 20% to 25%. The sample taken for sequencing was blood. These receptor sequences come from a woman aged 55-69 years in good health.

This chain links TRBV5-1 with TRBJ1-4; no clear D gene. The germline V gene encodes CDR1 SGHRS and CDR2 YFSETQ. This CDR3 is 15 amino acids long. The V end lost 3 bases, the J end lost 8 bases, and 17 bases lay between the germline ends. CDR3: CASSWGDGFVEKLFF. For the CDR3, the DNA is TGCGCCAGCAGCTGGGGAGATGGGTTTGTCGAAAAACTGTTTTTT. Based on the CDR3 plus reference TRBV5-1 and TRBJ1-4, the full variable domain is KAGVTQTPRYLIKTRGQQVTLSCSPISGHRSVSWYQQTPGQGLQFLFEYFSETQRNKGNFPGRFSGRQFSNSRSEMNVSTLELGDSALYLCASSWGDGFVEKLFFGSGTQLSVL.

This clonotype was seen many times. Here the CDR3 reads CASSLAASGGQETQYF. CDR3 nucleotide sequence: TGCGCCAGCAGCTTGGCGGCTAGCGGGGGCCAAGAGACCCAGTACTTC. The rearrangement links TRBV5-1 to TRBJ2-5, with 10 bases aligning to TRBD2. The CDR3 loop spans 16 amino acids. The V and J ends lost 0 bases and 1 base, in that order; junction bases with no gene match: 3. CDR1 and CDR2 (germline): SGHRS, YFSETQ.

The gene calls are TRBV18 and TRBJ2-3; maybe TRBD2 (5 bases). The V gene lost 3 bases and the J gene lost 0 bases, with 10 bases spanning the gap. Germline lookup yields CDR1 KGHSH and CDR2 LQKENI. The CDR3 loop spans 15 amino acids. CDR3 sequence (DNA): TGTGCCAGCTCACCCCAAGGCGGGAGCACAGATACGCAGTATTTT. Encoded protein: CASSPQGGSTDTQYF.

The V and J genes are TRBV20-1 and TRBJ2-3; D gene unclear. V was pared by 1 base and J by 1 base, with 9 bases between. CDR1 DFQATT and CDR2 SNEGSKA come from the germline V gene (reference sequence). This CDR3 comprises 14 residues. The CDR3 reads CSARVLLGTDTQYF. Written as DNA, the CDR3 is TGCAGTGCTAGAGTGCTATTGGGCACAGATACGCAGTATTTT.

In its sample, this clonotype was seen a few times. At one boundary the junction diverges from the germline segment, which might be a read error. This sequence joins TRBV4-2 and TRBJ2-1, with D perhaps being TRBD1 or TRBD2 (7 bases each). In germline, CDR1 is LGHNA, CDR2 YNFKEQ. The CDR3 sequence is 15 residues long. The CDR3: CASGQEGLGGYEQFF. CDR3 nucleotide sequence: TGTGCCAGCGGCCAGGAAGGACTAGGGGGCTATGAGCAGTTCTTC.

This clonotype showed up just a few times. The CDR3 loop reads CASSHWSHSAYEQYF. As DNA, the CDR3 is TGTGCCAGCAGCCATTGGAGTCACAGCGCCTACGAGCAGTACTTC. V and J are TRBV3-1 and TRBJ2-7; D remains ambiguous. This CDR3 is 15 amino acids long. Between the trimmed V and J ends, which lost 3 bases and 2 bases, there was a span of 14 bases. Germline-derived CDR1 and CDR2 are LGHDT and YNNKEL (reference sequence).

The CDR3 DNA reads as TGTGCCATAGGTAGAGGGACAGGGTCCTACGAGCAGTACTTC. The encoded protein is CAIGRGTGSYEQYF. The V and J genes are TRBV10-3 and TRBJ2-7; TRBD1 matches at 9 bases. The V and J ends lost 9 bases and 1 base, in that order; junction bases with no gene match: 7. The CDR3 has 14 residues. Germline V gene sequence: CDR1 ENHRY, CDR2 SYGVKD.

CDR3: CASSLDNGNEQYF. The CDR3 nucleotides read TGTGCCAGCAGCTTAGATAATGGGAATGAGCAGTACTTC. The chain recombines TRBV7-7 with TRBJ2-5; no firm D call. The V end was cut by 1 base, the J end by 11 bases, with 14 bases between. This CDR3 has 13 residues. CDR1 is SSHAT, CDR2 FNYEAQ, per germline (reference sequence).

This rearrangement joins TRBV10-3 to TRBJ2-7; TRBD2 might be the D (5 bases). V lost 2 bases and J lost 4, with 9 bases in between. The CDR3 length is 13 residues. Germline CDR1 reads ENHRY; CDR2 reads SYGVKD. This chain's CDR3 is CAISEAGLYEQYF. The CDR3 region has the DNA TGTGCCATCAGTGAGGCAGGACTTTACGAGCAGTACTTC.

V usage is TRBV18 and J usage is TRBJ2-7; tentatively, D is TRBD1 (6 bases). CDR1 and CDR2 (germline): KGHSH, LQKENI. The CDR3 loop spans 13 amino acids. V shed 2 bases and J shed 6 bases, with 11 bases lying between them. The CDR3 DNA sequence: TGTGCCAGCTCACCAGACAGGTCTTCCGAGCAGTACTTC. Amino acid sequence: CASSPDRSSEQYF.

This clonotype was counted once. The chain links TRBV12-3 or TRBV12-4 to TRBJ2-1; possible D gene TRBD2, 5 bases. The J call is doubtful: the DNA matches TRBJ2-7 better. The CDR3 consists of 14 residues. Here the CDR3 reads CASSHSWESYEQYF. The DNA for the CDR3 is TGTGCCAGCAGCCATTCGTGGGAGAGCTATGAGCAGTACTTC.

This clonotype has a handful of counts. The chain is built from TRBV5-1 and TRBJ1-2; D may be TRBD1 (5 bases). Trimming pared 0 bases from V and 4 bases from J, leaving 13 bases between. The CDR3 is 15 residues long. The germline CDR1 and CDR2 sequences are SGHRS and YFSETQ. The CDR3 bases are TGCGCCAGCAGCTTGGATCATCCAGGGCTCTATGGCTACACCTTC. Translated: CASSLDHPGLYGYTF.

This clonotype came up a few times. This chain links TRBV7-8 with TRBJ2-1, with D maybe TRBD1 (6 bases). Trimming removed 8 bases at V and 2 bases at J, with 13 bases between. In germline, CDR1 is SGHVS, CDR2 FQNEAQ. The CDR3 sequence is 14 residues long. CDR3 DNA: TGTGCCAGCGTTCTTAACAGGGCCTACAATGAGCAGTTCTTC. This gives the protein CASVLNRAYNEQFF.

With respect to this clonotype: Given a much more abundant clone one base away, this may be a read error. This rearrangement joins TRBV12-3 or TRBV12-4 to TRBJ2-6, with a weak D call TRBD1 (5 bases). CDR3 length equals 14 residues. The CDR3 DNA follows: TGTGCCAGCAGTCCAGGACCTGGGGCCAACGTCCCGACTTTC. Translation gives CASSPGPGANVPTF.

This clonotype was recorded a few times. The J gene is TRBJ2-5, the V gene TRBV3-1; D may be TRBD2 (6 bases). In germline, CDR1 is LGHDT, CDR2 YNNKEL (reference sequence). This CDR3 has 14 amino acids. V lost 3 bases, J lost 5 bases, and 13 bases lay in between. CDR3 in DNA: TGTGCCAGCAGCCATGGGGACTTCCGGGAGACCCAGTACTTC. As protein: CASSHGDFRETQYF.

The sample holds a few counts of this clonotype. This chain connects TRBV28 to TRBJ2-1; D possibly uses TRBD1 or TRBD2 (5 bases each). The length of the CDR3 is 15 residues. Trimming took off 7 bases at V and 9 bases at J, with 22 bases between the two ends. CDR1 is MDHEN, CDR2 SYDVKM, per germline. CDR3 loop: CASTRAERGFGEQFF. CDR3 bases: TGTGCCAGCACCAGAGCGGAGAGGGGTTTTGGTGAGCAGTTCTTC.

The V and J genes are TRBV20-1 and TRBJ2-5, with 13 bases fitting TRBD2. J was trimmed by 12 bases and V by 7 bases; bases with no gene match: 17. CDR3 length equals 15 residues. Germline values: CDR1 DFQATT, CDR2 SNEGSKA (reference sequence). This CDR3 is CSVSPGTSGVGREYF. The CDR3 DNA reads TGCAGTGTAAGTCCCGGGACTAGCGGGGTTGGGCGAGAGTACTTC.

This clonotype showed up many times. V gene TRBV28 combines with J gene TRBJ2-7; a weak D match, TRBD1 (8 bases). The V gene's germline CDR1 is MDHEN and CDR2 SYDVKM. There are 13 residues in the CDR3. The V end lost 8 bases, the J end lost 1 base, and 12 bases lay between the germline ends. DNA of the CDR3: TGTGCCAGCTACAGGGGGGGGTCCTACGAGCAGTACTTC. This encodes CASYRGGSYEQYF.

CDR3 sequence: CASRVGQGRSGYTF. The CDR3 DNA follows: TGTGCCAGCAGGGTCGGACAGGGGAGAAGTGGCTACACCTTC. The chain is built from TRBV28 and TRBJ1-2, with 9 bases fitting TRBD1. Germline-derived CDR1 and CDR2 are MDHEN and SYDVKM. Trimming took 6 bases from V and 7 from J; bases not matched to a gene: 9. This CDR3 contains 14 residues.

The genes are TRBV5-1 and TRBJ1-6, with a possible D match to TRBD1 (5 bases). V lost 4 bases and J 8 bases, leaving 19 bases between the germline ends. Germline CDR1 reads SGHRS; CDR2 reads YFSETQ. The CDR3 has 16 amino acids. The CDR3 region is CASSPMGEGADSPLHF. The CDR3 bases are TGCGCCAGCAGCCCCATGGGGGAAGGGGCCGATTCACCCCTCCACTTT.

The table lists this clonotype with many counts. The gene calls are TRBV27 and TRBJ2-5; D is undetermined. This CDR3 spans 16 amino acids. V was shortened by 2 bases and J by 5 bases, with 18 bases between the two germline ends. The germline gives CDR1 MNHEY, CDR2 SMNVEV (reference sequence). CDR3 amino acids: CASSLNPFVLEETQYF. DNA of the CDR3: TGTGCCAGCAGTTTAAATCCGTTTGTCCTAGAGGAGACCCAGTACTTC.

A few counts support this clonotype. The J gene is TRBJ1-4, the V gene TRBV29-1; 8 nucleotides agree with TRBD1. V shed 5 bases, J shed 8 bases, and the junction held 16 bases outside the gene matches. The CDR3 contains 16 residues. Germline CDR1 SQVTM, CDR2 ANQGSEA. The CDR3 loop reads CSVIGQGRFHGEKLFF. CDR3 DNA: TGCAGCGTTATAGGACAGGGAAGGTTCCATGGGGAAAAACTGTTTTTT.

The chain links TRBV5-5 to TRBJ1-6; D uncertain. Germline V lookup: CDR1 SGHKS, CDR2 YYEKEE (reference sequence). The CDR3 spans 14 residues. Trimming took 3 bases from V and 5 from J, leaving 9 bases between them. CDR3 protein: CASSSTRNNSPLHF. In nucleotides, the CDR3 is TGTGCCAGCAGCTCTACAAGGAATAATTCACCCCTCCACTTT.

The chain carries TRBV3-1 and TRBJ2-1; possible D gene TRBD2, 6 bases. This CDR3 is 13 amino acids long. With 3 bases removed from V and 7 bases from J, the gap between germline ends came to 10 bases. The germline V gene encodes CDR1 LGHDT and CDR2 YNNKEL (reference sequence). Here the CDR3 DNA reads TGTGCCAGCAGCCAGGCGGGGATGAATGAGCAGTTCTTC. Translated: CASSQAGMNEQFF.

This clonotype was seen once. A read error may produce the germline difference seen at one junction end. J is TRBJ2-7 and V is TRBV20-1, with TRBD2 matching 11 bases. The CDR3 loop spans 15 amino acids. Germline V gene sequence: CDR1 DFQATT, CDR2 SNEGSKA (reference sequence). The DNA of the CDR3 is TGCAGTGTCCTGCCTACTAGCGGGAGATCTTACGAGCAGAACTTC. As protein: CSVLPTSGRSYEQNF.

The chain combines TRBV11-1 with TRBJ2-5; 9 bases are shared with TRBD2. CDR1 and CDR2 (germline): SGHAT, FQDESV (reference sequence). The CDR3 loop spans 15 amino acids. With 1 base clipped from V and 3 bases from J, the junction kept 3 bases outside the gene matches. The CDR3 DNA reads as TGTGCCAGCAGCTTAGGGGGGACTAGCAAAGAGACCCAGTACTTC. Amino acid sequence: CASSLGGTSKETQYF.

V and J are TRBV10-3 and TRBJ2-3; D uncertain. There are 14 residues in the CDR3. The germline V and J ends were trimmed by 5 bases and 2 bases, with 11 bases remaining between them. CDR1 ENHRY and CDR2 SYGVKD come from the germline V gene. CDR3 nucleotide sequence: TGTGCCATCAGTACCCAGCCGTTCACAGATACGCAGTATTTT. It yields the protein CAISTQPFTDTQYF.

Only a few counts were recorded for this clonotype. The chain employs TRBV29-1 and TRBJ2-5; D might be TRBD1 or TRBD2, each matching 5 bases. V lost 3 bases and J 1 base, leaving 18 bases between the germline ends. This CDR3 comprises 16 residues. Germline-derived CDR1 and CDR2 are SQVTM and ANQGSEA. The CDR3 here is CSVEGEGWGGQETQYF. In nucleotides, the CDR3 is TGCAGCGTTGAGGGTGAGGGATGGGGCGGCCAAGAGACCCAGTACTTC.

The rearrangement uses TRBV7-2 and TRBJ2-1, with 8 bases that match TRBD2. The trim removed 8 bases at V and 2 bases at J, leaving 17 bases unmatched. This CDR3 comprises 18 residues. CDR1 is SGHTA and CDR2 is FQGNSA in the germline V gene. CDR3 coding DNA: TGTGCCAGCGGCCTCGGATGGGGGACTAGTGGAGCCTACAATGAGCAGTTCTTC. It yields the protein CASGLGWGTSGAYNEQFF.

This CDR3 reads CSARGSLSNQPQHF. The CDR3 nucleotides read TGCAGTGCTAGGGGGAGTCTTAGCAATCAGCCCCAGCATTTT. This chain links TRBV20-1 with TRBJ1-5; D is ambiguous. Germline values: CDR1 DFQATT, CDR2 SNEGSKA (reference sequence). The CDR3 extends over 14 amino acids. The V end lost 3 bases, the J end lost 0 bases, and 9 bases lay between the germline ends.